This note documents a single T cell receptor beta chain sequence. Its antigen is currently unknown. These data are taken from a study of blood T cells in healthy people across ages. Study-wide points: Significant beta diversity loss was already apparent by age approximately 42, declining roughly linearly.

This CDR3 is built from 17 residues. The V gene end was trimmed by 0 bases and the J gene end by 1 base; junction bases not matched to a gene: 2. Germline CDR1 reads SGHDT; CDR2 reads YYEEEE. Next came a second PCR, run for about 7 to 12 cycles, which used a sample-barcoded 5' primer along with a J-beta primer mix. TCRdb passed the 5' RACE reads through MiXCR, listing each CDR3 protein once. The sample holds approximately 830,000 distinct CDR3 sequences, about 59% seen once. This TCR was sampled from a man aged 25-45 years in good health. The specimen sequenced was blood. The chain uses TRBV5-6 and TRBJ2-3; TRBD2 matches at 13 bases. The CDR3 DNA follows: TGTGCCAGCAGCTTGGTAGGGACTAGCGGGGGCACAGATACGCAGTATTTT. Its translation is CASSLVGTSGGTDTQYF.